Each of the 27 T cell receptor beta chains below was sequenced from the same sample in a study of blood T cell repertoires in COVID-19. Data came from immunoSEQ multiplex PCR; TCRdb stores just in-frame clones and leaves some out. The table has about 280,000 clones, 70% to 90% seen once. Sequenced: PBMCs or T cells enriched from blood (not recorded which). These receptors came from a woman aged 25 to 39 with acute COVID-19.

CDR3 DNA: TGTGCCAGCAGCTTCTCAGGGGAGAACTATGGCTACACCTTC. Its protein product is CASSFSGENYGYTF. The J gene is TRBJ1-2, the V gene TRBV11-2, with a possible D match to TRBD1 (6 bases). The V gene's germline CDR1 is SGHAT and CDR2 FQNNGV. The CDR3 extends over 14 amino acids. V lost 3 bases to trimming and J lost 2 bases, with 10 bases between them.

The V gene is TRBV5-1, the J gene TRBJ2-3, with 10 bases identical to TRBD2. In germline, CDR1 is SGHRS, CDR2 YFSETQ. The trim removed 0 bases at V and 0 bases at J, leaving 4 bases unmatched. The CDR3 sequence is 17 residues long. The CDR3 DNA sequence: TGCGCCAGCAGCTTGGCCGGGACTAGCGATAGCACAGATACGCAGTATTTT. It translates to CASSLAGTSDSTDTQYF. The full variable domain, its missing parts supplied by reference TRBV5-1 and TRBJ2-3, is KAGVTQTPRYLIKTRGQQVTLSCSPISGHRSVSWYQQTPGQGLQFLFEYFSETQRNKGNFPGRFSGRQFSNSRSEMNVSTLELGDSALYLCASSLAGTSDSTDTQYFGPGTRLTVL.

This clone has a handful of counts. The rearrangement uses TRBV6-5 and TRBJ2-2, with D perhaps TRBD2 (7 bases). The CDR3 is 15 residues long. V was shortened by 0 bases and J by 6 bases, with 11 bases between the two germline ends. CDR1 is MNHEY and CDR2 is SVGAGI in the germline V gene. The CDR3 coding sequence is TGTGCCAGCAGTTACTCGACGGGGGGCCCCGGGGAGCTGTTTTTT. Its translation: CASSYSTGGPGELFF.

V is TRBV15 and J is TRBJ2-7; tentative D call: TRBD1 (6 bases). The V and J ends lost 5 bases and 3 bases respectively, with 20 bases between them. The CDR3 is 16 residues long. CDR1 is LNHNV and CDR2 is YYDKDF in the germline V gene (reference sequence). CDR3 in amino acids: CATSSREGDGNYEQYF. CDR3 in DNA: TGTGCCACCAGCTCAAGAGAGGGGGACGGTAACTACGAGCAGTACTTC.

The CDR3 DNA reads as TGTGCCACCAGCCCCGGGGGGACAGGGTTTGACGGGGAGCTGTTTTTT. This gives the protein CATSPGGTGFDGELFF. This rearrangement joins TRBV15 to TRBJ2-2; TRBD1 agrees at 9 bases. The CDR3 has 16 residues. Per germline, CDR1 LNHNV and CDR2 YYDKDF (reference sequence). V trimming: 5 bases; J trimming: 7 bases; junction bases outside the gene matches: 11.

V usage is TRBV7-9 and J usage is TRBJ1-5, with D uncertain. Trimming removed 9 bases from V and 7 bases from J, with 16 bases in between. The CDR3 is 13 amino acids. Germline V gives CDR1 SEHNR, CDR2 FQNEAQ (reference sequence). The CDR3 DNA is TGTGCCAGAGCTGTCGGGGTATGGCAGCCCCAGCATTTT. The encoded protein is CARAVGVWQPQHF. Based on the CDR3 plus reference TRBV7-9 and TRBJ1-5, the full variable domain is DTGVSQNPRHKITKRGQNVTFRCDPISEHNRLYWYRQTLGQGPEFLTYFQNEAQLEKSRLLSDRFSAERPKGSFSTLEIQRTEQGDSAMYLCARAVGVWQPQHFGDGTRLSIL.

The chain joins TRBV29-1 to TRBJ2-6; D is unclear. In germline, CDR1 is SQVTM, CDR2 ANQGSEA. The CDR3 runs 14 residues. Trimming pared 5 bases from V and 0 bases from J, leaving 8 bases between. The CDR3 here is CSVTSSSGANVLTF. In nucleotides, the CDR3 is TGCAGCGTTACGTCGAGCTCTGGGGCCAACGTCCTGACTTTC. Full variable domain (outside the CDR3, taken from reference TRBV29-1 and TRBJ2-6): SAVISQKPSRDICQRGTSLTIQCQVDSQVTMMFWYRQQPGQSLTLIATANQGSEATYESGFVIDKFPISRPNLTFSTLTVSNMSPEDSSIYLCSVTSSSGANVLTFGAGSRLTVL.

The chain joins TRBV29-1 to TRBJ1-4; D is unresolved. Trimming cost V 4 bases and J 6 bases, with 15 bases left between them. The CDR3 is 14 amino acids. Looked up from germline, CDR1 is SQVTM and CDR2 is ANQGSEA. CDR3 nucleotides: TGCAGCGTTGCCGACCCGGCTCAGGATGAAAAACTGTTTTTT. This sequence encodes CSVADPAQDEKLFF.

The chain combines TRBV19 with TRBJ2-3; no clear D. The CDR3 is 13 residues long. Germline CDR1 LNHDA, CDR2 SQIVND (reference sequence). The ends were cut back, 4 bases at V and 1 base at J, with 6 bases in the middle. CDR3 in DNA: TGTGCCAGTAGTAGTAGAGGCACAGATACGCAGTATTTT. Translating it yields CASSSRGTDTQYF.

The chain uses TRBV29-1 and TRBJ2-7, with unresolved D. The CDR3 is 13 amino acids. Germline lookup yields CDR1 SQVTM and CDR2 ANQGSEA. Trimming removed 6 bases at V and 0 bases at J, with 12 bases between. CDR3 sequence: CSVHSSSSYEQYF. In DNA form, the CDR3 reads TGCAGCGTCCACTCTTCAAGCTCCTACGAGCAGTACTTC.

The CDR3 protein is CASSLSLASYEQYF. In DNA form, the CDR3 reads TGTGCCAGCAGTTTGAGCTTAGCTAGCTACGAGCAGTACTTC. The chain employs TRBV27 and TRBJ2-7; D is undetermined. Trimming removed 3 bases from V and 3 bases from J, with 12 bases in between. Germline CDR1 is MNHEY and CDR2 is SMNVEV (reference sequence). The CDR3 length is 14 residues.

V gene TRBV18 combines with J gene TRBJ2-3; 7 nucleotides agree with TRBD2. This CDR3 region has 16 residues. Germline V lookup: CDR1 KGHSH, CDR2 LQKENI. V lost 0 bases and J lost 3; bases outside the gene matches: 6. CDR3 region: CASSPPEWEGTDTQYF. CDR3 coding DNA: TGTGCCAGCTCACCACCAGAATGGGAGGGGACAGATACGCAGTATTTT.

The chain recombines TRBV2 with TRBJ1-1, with 7 bases aligning to TRBD1. Losses at the gene ends were 6 bases for V and 4 bases for J; bases not matched to a gene: 8. Germline V gene data show CDR1 as SNHLY and CDR2 as FYNNEI. This CDR3 is built from 14 residues. The CDR3 is CASRKDRPGTEAFF. In DNA, the CDR3 is TGTGCCAGCAGGAAGGACAGGCCGGGCACTGAAGCTTTCTTT.

The sample holds one count of this clone. The chain is built from TRBV5-6 and TRBJ1-2, with D uncertain. The CDR3 consists of 14 residues. Trimming took 2 bases from V and 3 from J, leaving 11 bases between them. The germline gives CDR1 SGHDT, CDR2 YYEEEE. The CDR3: CASSFWRGDYGYTF. CDR3 sequence (DNA): TGTGCCAGCAGCTTTTGGCGGGGAGACTATGGCTACACCTTC.

This CDR3 reads CASSADRGFSYEQYF. In DNA form, the CDR3 reads TGTGCCAGCAGTGCAGACAGGGGATTCTCCTACGAGCAGTACTTC. The chain carries TRBV6-6 and TRBJ2-7, with 8 bases that match TRBD1. Germline lookup yields CDR1 MNHNY and CDR2 SVGAGI (reference sequence). This CDR3 spans 15 amino acids. J lost 0 bases, V lost 5 bases, and 6 bases had no gene match.

This chain uses TRBV5-8 with TRBJ2-3; TRBD2 matches at 10 bases. The germline gives CDR1 SGHTS, CDR2 YDEGEE. The CDR3 runs to 16 residues. Losses at the gene ends were 4 bases for V and 3 bases for J; bases not matched to a gene: 8. CDR3 sequence reads: CASSTGTSVSTDTQYF. CDR3 DNA: TGTGCCAGCAGCACCGGGACTAGCGTATCTACAGATACGCAGTATTTT.

In its sample, this clone was seen once. This chain connects TRBV28 to TRBJ2-7; 8 positions agree with TRBD2. J gave up 2 bases and V 3 bases, and 6 bases lay outside the gene matches. This CDR3 contains 15 residues. Germline V gene data show CDR1 as MDHEN and CDR2 as SYDVKM. CDR3 DNA sequence: TGTGCCAGCAGTTTCGCCGGGGGGGCGGCCTACGAGCAGTACTTC. This gives the protein CASSFAGGAAYEQYF.

The V call is TRBV7-3, the J call TRBJ2-1; 15 bases map to TRBD2. Germline CDR1 SGHTA, CDR2 FQGTGA. The trim removed 4 bases at V and 1 base at J, leaving 8 bases unmatched. The CDR3 length is 19 residues. The chain's CDR3 is CASSSMTGTSGRSYNEQFF. CDR3 nucleotide sequence: TGTGCCAGCAGCTCCATGACCGGGACTAGCGGGAGGTCCTACAATGAGCAGTTCTTC.

This chain uses TRBV23-1 with TRBJ2-5, with a possible D match to TRBD2 (6 bases). TRBV23-1 is designated an ORF whose function remains uncertain. Deletions cut 2 bases from V and 7 bases from J, with 20 bases between. CDR3 size: 16 residues. The CDR3 DNA follows: TGCGCCAGCAGTCAAAGGTCTAGCGACCGCCGCGGGACCCAGTACTTC. Its translation is CASSQRSSDRRGTQYF.

The chain joins TRBV6-1 to TRBJ2-1; 7 positions agree with TRBD2. V trimming: 2 bases; J trimming: 6 bases; junction bases outside the gene matches: 4. From germline, CDR1 is MNHNS and CDR2 SASEGT. The CDR3 extends over 14 amino acids. CDR3 bases: TGTGCCAGCAGTGAATTGGGGGAGGGCAATGAGCAGTTCTTC. It translates to CASSELGEGNEQFF.

The gene calls are TRBV7-8 and TRBJ2-7; 7 nucleotides line up with TRBD1. The germline V gene has CDR1 SGHVS and CDR2 FQNEAQ. The CDR3 runs 13 residues. The V and J ends lost 5 bases and 6 bases, in that order; junction bases with no gene match: 7. The CDR3 coding sequence is TGTGCCAGCAGCATCGACGACAGGGTCGAGCAGTACTTC. This codes for CASSIDDRVEQYF.

The CDR3 spells CASGTEGKAANEKLFF. The CDR3 nucleotides are TGTGCCAGTGGGACAGAGGGGAAAGCGGCTAATGAAAAACTGTTTTTT. The genes are TRBV19 and TRBJ1-4; 7 positions agree with TRBD1. The CDR3 has 16 residues. The germline V gene has CDR1 LNHDA and CDR2 SQIVND (reference sequence). The ends lost 8 bases at V and 3 bases at J; junction bases unmatched: 12.

The chain couples TRBV24-1 to TRBJ2-7, with D possibly being TRBD1 (5 bases). Germline CDR1 and CDR2: KGHDR and SFDVKD. CDR3 length equals 14 residues. V was trimmed by 2 bases and J by 0 bases, leaving 7 bases between them. The CDR3: CATSDSRGSYEQYF. Written as DNA, the CDR3 is TGTGCCACCAGTGATTCAAGGGGCTCCTACGAGCAGTACTTC.

This chain uses TRBV28 with TRBJ1-5; 7 bases are shared with TRBD1. Per germline, CDR1 MDHEN and CDR2 SYDVKM. The J segment lost 5 bases and the V segment lost 5 bases, leaving 9 bases of the junction unmatched. CDR3 length: 15 residues. CDR3 sequence reads: CASSAEGADDQPQHF. CDR3 DNA: TGTGCCAGCAGTGCCGAGGGGGCCGACGATCAGCCCCAGCATTTT.

This chain joins TRBV19 and TRBJ1-1; weak D call: TRBD1 (6 bases). The V end lost 4 bases, the J end lost 0 bases, and 21 bases lay between the germline ends. Germline CDR1 LNHDA, CDR2 SQIVND (reference sequence). The CDR3 is 18 residues long. CDR3 region: CASSTQTGTRFLNTEAFF. The DNA of the CDR3 is TGTGCCAGTAGTACGCAAACGGGGACAAGGTTTTTGAACACTGAAGCTTTCTTT.

The chain links TRBV21-1 to TRBJ2-1; the D segment call TRBD2 is taken from the table without a DNA check. TRBV21-1 is an annotated pseudogene. This CDR3 comprises 16 residues. DNA of the CDR3: TGTGCCAGCAGCAAAGATAGGCTAGCGTTACCTAATGAGCAGTTCTTC. This gives the protein CASSKDRLALPNEQFF.

The V gene is TRBV19, the J gene TRBJ1-5, with a tentative D call TRBD1 (5 bases). Germline CDR1 and CDR2: LNHDA and SQIVND (reference sequence). With 3 bases removed from V and 7 bases from J, the gap between germline ends came to 16 bases. The CDR3 totals 15 residues. The CDR3 region is CASSIRQAAGQPQHF. CDR3 sequence (DNA): TGTGCCAGTAGTATCCGGCAGGCGGCAGGGCAGCCCCAGCATTTT.